This T cell receptor (beta chain) was found in a study of cytomegalovirus exposure and HLA in healthy donors. General study findings and limits: Productive status was seen about 87% or about 30% of the time for most TCR beta V segments in an earlier analysis. When a later analysis compared HLA-associated TCR beta chains with equally common others, the HLA-associated chains turned out to be more clonally expanded and to have lower generation probabilities. A later analysis appeared to link common viral pathogens to several of the most significant clusters. In vitro data verified a few CMV-associated chains as specific for CMV antigens.

13 Jbeta primers and 60 Vbeta primers were used for the PCR. The method was immunoSEQ multiplex PCR; TCRdb's version includes in-frame clones alone and lacks a portion of them. Among about 140,000 clones listed, about 84% were seen once. Comment on this clone: What it recognizes is unknown.

J gave up 9 bases and V 5 bases, and 5 bases lay outside the gene matches. The CDR3 consists of 14 residues. Germline V gene data show CDR1 as SGHVS and CDR2 as FQNEAQ. V is TRBV7-8 and J is TRBJ2-1; 12 bases align to TRBD2. The receptor was isolated from a man aged 50 to 60 in good health and CMV-seronegative. Input material: PBMCs. This CDR3 is CASSQTSGRGEQFF. The CDR3 coding sequence is TGTGCCAGCAGCCAGACTAGCGGGAGAGGTGAGCAGTTCTTC.